This T cell receptor (beta chain) was recovered during a study of cytomegalovirus exposure and HLA in healthy donors. Study in general: Unique TCRs from HLA-typed donors, 65 million to 85 million of them, were held in an early data release.

Broader study findings: A previous analysis found most TCR beta V segments productive roughly 90% or roughly 30% of the time. The authors considered a cluster of highly shared sequence variants likely to be a sequencing artifact.

Vbeta (60) and Jbeta (13) primers were used in the PCR. The assay was immunoSEQ multiplex PCR, and TCRdb's table has in-frame clones only and misses some. The repertoire holds about 84,000 clones, with around three fifths as singletons. Germline V gives CDR1 SEHNR, CDR2 FQNEAQ (reference sequence). CDR3 length: 14 amino acids. V was pared by 8 bases and J by 1 base, with 7 bases of the junction left unmatched. As to this clone: What it recognizes is unknown.

This TCR was recovered from a middle-aged woman in good health and CMV-seropositive. The sample was PBMCs. This chain links TRBV7-9 with TRBJ1-1; 7 nucleotides line up with TRBD1. The CDR3 sequence: CASSLQGGNTEAFF. CDR3 nucleotides: TGTGCCAGCTCATTGCAGGGGGGGAACACTGAAGCTTTCTTT.